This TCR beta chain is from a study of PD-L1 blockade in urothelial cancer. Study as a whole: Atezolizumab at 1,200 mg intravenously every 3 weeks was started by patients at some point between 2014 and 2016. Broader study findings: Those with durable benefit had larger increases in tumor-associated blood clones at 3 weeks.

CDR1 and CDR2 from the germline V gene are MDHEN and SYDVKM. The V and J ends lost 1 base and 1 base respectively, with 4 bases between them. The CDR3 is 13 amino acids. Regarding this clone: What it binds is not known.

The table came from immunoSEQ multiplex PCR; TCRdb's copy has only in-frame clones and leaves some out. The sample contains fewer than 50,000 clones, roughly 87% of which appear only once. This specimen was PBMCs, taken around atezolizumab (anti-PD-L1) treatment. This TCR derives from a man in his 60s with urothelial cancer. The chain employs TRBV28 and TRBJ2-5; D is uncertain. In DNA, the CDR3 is TGTGCCAGCAGTTTATTCTCCCAAGAGACCCAGTACTTC. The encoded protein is CASSLFSQETQYF.